These 23 T cell receptor beta chains share one sample of origin, sequenced in a study of T cell responses to AZD1222 COVID-19 vaccine. The method was immunoSEQ multiplex PCR; TCRdb's version includes in-frame clones alone and lacks a portion of them. The sample lists under 130,000 clones, about 90% occurring once. Sequencing used peripheral blood, obtained 28 days after the second AZD1222 dose. All receptors come from an adult who received the AZD1222 COVID-19 vaccine.

The chain combines TRBV11-2 with TRBJ1-1; a weak D match, TRBD1 (5 bases). Germline V gene sequence: CDR1 SGHAT, CDR2 FQNNGV. The V gene lost 5 bases and the J gene lost 0 bases, with 10 bases spanning the gap. The CDR3 totals 14 residues. The CDR3 bases are TGTGCCAGCAGCCAGGGACGGTTGAACACTGAAGCTTTCTTT. It specifies CASSQGRLNTEAFF.

This chain links TRBV6-5 with TRBJ1-5, with D uncertain. The ends were cut back, 6 bases at V and 1 base at J, with 7 bases in the middle. Germline CDR1 MNHEY, CDR2 SVGAGI. The CDR3 length is 13 residues. CDR3 sequence: CASSLGSNQPQHF. CDR3 nucleotides: TGTGCCAGCAGCCTCGGAAGCAATCAGCCCCAGCATTTT.

The V gene is TRBV19, the J gene TRBJ1-2, with D possibly being TRBD1 (6 bases). Germline V gene sequence: CDR1 LNHDA, CDR2 SQIVND (reference sequence). Trimming removed 6 bases at V and 4 bases at J, with 15 bases between. This CDR3 is 14 amino acids long. CDR3 coding DNA: TGTGCCAGTAGGAAGACAGGTTTCGGCTATGGCTACACCTTC. Residues: CASRKTGFGYGYTF.

The rearrangement joins TRBV20-1 to TRBJ2-7; possibly TRBD1 for D (5 bases). The ends were cut back, 3 bases at V and 2 bases at J, with 14 bases in the middle. Looked up from germline, CDR1 is DFQATT and CDR2 is SNEGSKA (reference sequence). The CDR3 is 14 residues long. The chain's CDR3 is CSASLGAGTYEQYF. The CDR3 DNA reads as TGCAGTGCTAGTCTTGGGGCAGGGACCTACGAGCAGTACTTC.

This chain joins TRBV2 and TRBJ2-7; D might be TRBD1 (5 bases). The CDR3 sequence is 14 residues long. Trimming cost V 6 bases and J 5 bases, with 17 bases left between them. The germline gives CDR1 SNHLY, CDR2 FYNNEI. This CDR3 reads CASSHDSFWDEQYF. The CDR3 region has the DNA TGTGCCAGCAGCCACGACAGCTTTTGGGACGAGCAGTACTTC.

The rearrangement joins TRBV7-9 to TRBJ2-3; D remains ambiguous. Between the trimmed V and J ends, which lost 2 bases and 0 bases, there was a span of 6 bases. The CDR3 covers 14 residues. CDR1 SEHNR and CDR2 FQNEAQ come from the germline V gene (reference sequence). CDR3 protein: CASSLTGSTDTQYF. The DNA for the CDR3 is TGTGCCAGCAGCTTAACCGGTAGCACAGATACGCAGTATTTT.

The chain links TRBV19 to TRBJ1-1; no reliable D call. The CDR3 is 13 amino acids. The germline V gene encodes CDR1 LNHDA and CDR2 SQIVND (reference sequence). With 7 bases removed from V and 1 base from J, the gap between germline ends came to 10 bases. The DNA for the CDR3 is TGTGCCAGTATGGAGCGGCGGAACACTGAAGCTTTCTTT. Translated, it gives CASMERRNTEAFF. Using reference TRBV19 and TRBJ1-1 for the parts outside the CDR3, the full variable domain is DGGITQSPKYLFRKEGQNVTLSCEQNLNHDAMYWYRQDPGQGLRLIYYSQIVNDFQKGDIAEGYSVSREKKESFPLTVTSAQKNPTAFYLCASMERRNTEAFFGQGTRLTVV.

This rearrangement joins TRBV6-6 to TRBJ2-1; D is perhaps TRBD2 (5 bases). From germline, CDR1 is MNHNY and CDR2 SVGAGI (reference sequence). V was shortened by 0 bases and J by 5 bases, with 8 bases between the two germline ends. The CDR3 runs 14 residues. CDR3 region: CASSYSAEDNEQFF. CDR3 in DNA: TGTGCCAGCAGTTACTCGGCGGAGGACAATGAGCAGTTCTTC.

A single count supports this clone. V is TRBV2 and J is TRBJ1-6; TRBD1 aligns across 7 bases. Germline loops: CDR1 SNHLY, CDR2 FYNNEI. V was pared by 7 bases and J by 2 bases, with 5 bases of the junction left unmatched. This CDR3 is built from 15 residues. This CDR3 is CASIDRVPYNSPLHF. The CDR3 DNA sequence: TGTGCCAGCATCGACAGGGTACCCTATAATTCACCCCTCCACTTT.

The chain employs TRBV19 and TRBJ2-3, with unresolved D. The germline CDR1 and CDR2 sequences are LNHDA and SQIVND (reference sequence). V lost 4 bases to trimming and J lost 5 bases, with 13 bases between them. The CDR3 is 14 residues long. Written as DNA, the CDR3 is TGTGCCAGTAGTACCGGAAGTCGAGTAGATACGCAGTATTTT. Translated: CASSTGSRVDTQYF.

V usage is TRBV13 and J usage is TRBJ1-2; D gene uncertain. The CDR3 totals 13 residues. V lost 5 bases, J lost 2 bases, and 9 bases lay in between. CDR1 and CDR2 from the germline V gene are PRHDT and FYEKMQ (reference sequence). The DNA of the CDR3 is TGTGCCAGCAGCCCGTATTCGAACTATGGCTACACCTTC. This encodes CASSPYSNYGYTF.

This clone was recorded only once. The CDR3 loop reads CASRYGLAGVTDTQYF. The CDR3 region has the DNA TGCGCCAGCAGATATGGACTAGCGGGAGTCACAGATACGCAGTATTTT. This sequence joins TRBV5-1 and TRBJ2-3, with 13 nucleotides matching TRBD2. The length of the CDR3 is 16 residues. CDR1 is SGHRS and CDR2 is YFSETQ in the germline V gene. Trimming took 5 bases from V and 2 from J; bases not matched to a gene: 5.

This chain joins TRBV27 and TRBJ2-1, with 13 positions matching TRBD2. CDR1 and CDR2 from the germline V gene are MNHEY and SMNVEV (reference sequence). V trimming: 3 bases; J trimming: 1 base; junction bases outside the gene matches: 3. CDR3 length: 17 amino acids. CDR3 bases: TGTGCCAGCAGTTTCGGACTAGCGGGAGCGTCCTACAATGAGCAGTTCTTC. This encodes CASSFGLAGASYNEQFF.

This clone was recorded only once. The DNA for the CDR3 is TGTGCCAGCTCACCCAGGGGTGACGAGCAGTACTTC. Encoded protein: CASSPRGDEQYF. J is TRBJ2-7 and V is TRBV18; a possible D gene is TRBD1 (6 bases). The CDR3 sequence is 12 residues long. V was shortened by 3 bases and J by 5 bases, with 8 bases between the two germline ends. CDR1 is KGHSH, CDR2 LQKENI, per germline. Full variable domain (outside the CDR3, taken from reference TRBV18 and TRBJ2-7): NAGVMQNPRHLVRRRGQEARLRCSPMKGHSHVYWYRQLPEEGLKFMVYLQKENIIDESGMPKERFSAEFPKEGPSILRIQQVVRGDSAAYFCASSPRGDEQYFGPGTRLTVT.

This rearrangement joins TRBV4-3 to TRBJ2-7; TRBD1 is a possible D gene (6 bases). This CDR3 spans 14 amino acids. Germline V gives CDR1 LGHNA, CDR2 YSLEER. Trimming cost V 0 bases and J 4 bases, with 10 bases left between them. The CDR3 region is CASSQEQGRYEQYF. CDR3 coding DNA: TGCGCCAGCAGCCAAGAGCAGGGGAGATACGAGCAGTACTTC.

The chain combines TRBV5-1 with TRBJ2-7; 8 positions match TRBD1. The CDR3 spans 14 residues. Germline CDR1 SGHRS, CDR2 YFSETQ. V lost 3 bases, J lost 6 bases, and 8 bases stayed unmatched. CDR3 bases: TGCGCCAGCAGCTCCGGACAGGGAATTCCCGAGCAGTACTTC. Amino acid sequence: CASSSGQGIPEQYF.

This rearrangement joins TRBV18 to TRBJ2-7; possibly TRBD1 for D (5 bases). Germline CDR1 is KGHSH and CDR2 is LQKENI. Trimming shortened V by 3 bases and J by 3 bases, and 12 bases separated the two germline ends. This CDR3 is built from 14 residues. The CDR3 DNA follows: TGTGCCAGCTCACCCCCCAGGGATGGCTACGAGCAGTACTTC. Encoded protein: CASSPPRDGYEQYF.

This clone has only one observation. This chain joins TRBV28 and TRBJ1-1, with 9 bases lining up with TRBD1. V gave up 4 bases and J gave up 3 bases; unmatched junction bases: 3. This CDR3 contains 14 residues. The germline gives CDR1 MDHEN, CDR2 SYDVKM. Written as DNA, the CDR3 is TGTGCCAGCAGTTGGGACAGGGATGACACTGAAGCTTTCTTT. It codes for CASSWDRDDTEAFF.

V and J are TRBV11-1 and TRBJ1-2; no definite D call. This CDR3 spans 16 amino acids. Germline V gene data show CDR1 as SGHAT and CDR2 as FQDESV (reference sequence). Between the trimmed V and J ends, which lost 3 bases and 0 bases, there was a span of 14 bases. CDR3 in amino acids: CASSLGSDRPNYGYTF. For the CDR3, the DNA is TGTGCCAGCAGCTTGGGCTCCGACCGACCTAACTATGGCTACACCTTC.

The V call is TRBV10-3, the J call TRBJ2-7, with 8 bases lining up with TRBD2. V shed 6 bases, J shed 2 bases, and the junction held 9 bases outside the gene matches. The CDR3 is made up of 15 amino acids. Germline CDR1 reads ENHRY; CDR2 reads SYGVKD. The CDR3 protein is CAIRYTSGPTYEQYF. For the CDR3, the DNA is TGTGCCATCAGGTACACTAGCGGCCCAACCTACGAGCAGTACTTC.

The count of this clone is one. This chain links TRBV2 with TRBJ2-3; no clear D. CDR1 SNHLY and CDR2 FYNNEI come from the germline V gene. The germline V and J ends were trimmed by 5 bases and 3 bases, with 6 bases remaining between them. CDR3 length: 12 amino acids. The CDR3 loop is CASSPYTDTQYF. CDR3 nucleotide sequence: TGTGCCAGCAGTCCGTATACAGATACGCAGTATTTT.

The DNA of the CDR3 is TGTGCCATCAGTGAGTCCAGAGGGAGGACAGAAGCTTTCTTT. It translates to CAISESRGRTEAFF. V and J are TRBV10-3 and TRBJ1-1; D may be TRBD1 (5 bases). Germline V gene sequence: CDR1 ENHRY, CDR2 SYGVKD. The CDR3 is 14 residues long. V shed 0 bases and J shed 8 bases, with 13 bases lying between them.

This clone was seen once. The gene calls are TRBV4-1 and TRBJ1-4; D unclear. The ends were cut back, 0 bases at V and 13 bases at J, with 12 bases in the middle. This CDR3 contains 13 residues. The germline V gene encodes CDR1 MGHRA and CDR2 YSYEKL. The CDR3 region is CASSQDGIGGLFF. The DNA for the CDR3 is TGCGCCAGCAGCCAAGATGGCATAGGTGGACTGTTTTTT.